This entry concerns a single T cell receptor beta chain. The antigen is not known. Libraries were prepared by immunoSEQ multiplex PCR; TCRdb keeps only in-frame clonotypes and omits some of them. The sample has 40,000 to 60,000 clones, roughly 73% seen once. The record originates from a study of a mutant IDH1 vaccine in newly diagnosed glioma. About the study: Vaccines were first given 4-6 weeks after radiotherapy alone, or with temozolomide cycles. Those enrolled had earlier been treated with radiotherapy, temozolomide, or both, mostly both. Study results and limitations: Induction of immune responses by the vaccine occurred in about 93% of patients.

Indicated time point: week 5, during vaccination. Vaccination used 300 ug of mutant IDH1 20-mer peptide per dose, with topical imiquimod. CDR1 is SGHRS and CDR2 is YFSETQ in the germline V gene. This CDR3 contains 13 residues. The V and J ends lost 2 bases and 6 bases respectively, with 8 bases between them. The sequenced sample was PBMCs, obtained from a glioma patient whose treatment included an IDH1 peptide vaccine. This sequence was found in a woman aged 40 to 55 with glioma. The J gene is TRBJ1-4, the V gene TRBV5-1; TRBD1 is a possible D gene (5 bases). The CDR3 spells CASSFSRDEKLFF. The CDR3 region has the DNA TGCGCCAGCAGCTTCTCCAGGGATGAAAAACTGTTTTTT.